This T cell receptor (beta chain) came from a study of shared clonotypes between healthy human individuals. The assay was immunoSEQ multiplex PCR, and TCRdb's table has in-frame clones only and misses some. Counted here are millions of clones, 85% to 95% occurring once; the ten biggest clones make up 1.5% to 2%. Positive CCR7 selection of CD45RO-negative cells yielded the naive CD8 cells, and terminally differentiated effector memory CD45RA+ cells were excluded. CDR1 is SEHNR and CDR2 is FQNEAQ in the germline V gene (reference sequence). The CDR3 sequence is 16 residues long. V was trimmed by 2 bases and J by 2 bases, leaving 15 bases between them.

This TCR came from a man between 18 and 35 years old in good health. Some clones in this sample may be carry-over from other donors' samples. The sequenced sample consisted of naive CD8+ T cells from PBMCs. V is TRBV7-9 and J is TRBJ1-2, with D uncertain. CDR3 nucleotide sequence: TGTGCCAGCAGCTTAAGCTTACTCAGATTAAACTATGGCTACACCTTC. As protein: CASSLSLLRLNYGYTF.